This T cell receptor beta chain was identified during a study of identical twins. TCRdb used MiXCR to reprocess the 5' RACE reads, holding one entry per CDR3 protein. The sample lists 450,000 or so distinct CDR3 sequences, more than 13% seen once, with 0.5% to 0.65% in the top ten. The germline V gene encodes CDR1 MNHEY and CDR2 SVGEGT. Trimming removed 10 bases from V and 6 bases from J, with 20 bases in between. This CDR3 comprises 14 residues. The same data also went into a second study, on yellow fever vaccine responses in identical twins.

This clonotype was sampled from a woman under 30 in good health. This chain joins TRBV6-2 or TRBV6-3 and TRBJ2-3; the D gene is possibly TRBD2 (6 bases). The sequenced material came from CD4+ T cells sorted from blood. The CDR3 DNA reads TGTGCCACGCGCGAACTAGCCACCAGGGATACGCAGTATTTT. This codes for CATRELATRDTQYF.